This T cell receptor (beta chain) was captured in a study of CXCR3-negative and CXCR3-positive naive CD8 T cells. The libraries of TRB cDNA were constructed through 5' RACE using UMI labels. TCRdb re-called the 5' RACE reads; every CDR3 protein appears as one record, without DNA. Reported are around 84,000 distinct CDR3 sequences; the ten largest clones contain around 0.82%. Germline loops: CDR1 LNHDA, CDR2 SQIVND (reference sequence). The CDR3 sequence is 20 residues long. General study findings and limits: The authors found comparable surface CD5 between naive subsets and inferred TCR strength from TRB CDR3 properties. CXCR3-negative naive cells had less hydrophobic TRB CDR3s than did CXCR3-positive naive cells.

A note on this clonotype: Its antigen is not identified.

V and J are TRBV19 and TRBJ2-1; TCRdb picks TRBD2, but there is no DNA to check that call. Sample: naive CXCR3+ CD8+ T cells from blood. Subset denoted: CD45RO-CCR7+CD27+CD95- naive CD8+ T cells expressing CXCR3 (TNR3+). The receptor was derived from a human donor in good health. Some clones in this sample may be carry-over from other donors' samples. The CDR3 protein is CASSIALLAEDQSSYNEQFF.